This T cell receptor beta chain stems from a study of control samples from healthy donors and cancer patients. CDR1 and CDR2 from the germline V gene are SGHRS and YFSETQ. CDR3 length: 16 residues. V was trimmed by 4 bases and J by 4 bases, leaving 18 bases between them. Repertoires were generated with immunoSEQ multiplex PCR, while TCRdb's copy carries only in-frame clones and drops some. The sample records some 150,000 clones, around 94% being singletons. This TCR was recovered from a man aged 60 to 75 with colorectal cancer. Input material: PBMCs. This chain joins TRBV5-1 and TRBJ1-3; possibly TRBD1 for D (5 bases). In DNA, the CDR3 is TGCGCCAGCAGCCTGGTAGGGGCCAAGCAAGGAAACACCATATATTTT. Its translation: CASSLVGAKQGNTIYF.